These 5 T cell receptor beta chains came from one sample sequenced in a study of regulatory and conventional T cells in RAG deficiency (dated by TCRdb to about 2017). Library preparation employed the immunoSEQ multiplex PCR assay. Sourced from immuneACCESS, this table was stored by TCRdb with only in-frame sequences that have V and J called. A share of the clones is absent; for the studies checked, an unresolved V gene accounts for under half, and the remainder has no known explanation. The sample includes 25,000 to 35,000 clones, with 85% to 90% observed a single time. 5% to 5.5% of the sample belongs to the ten largest clones. These data were also reused for a study on regulatory T cells. The second study reports: For the multiplex PCR, 52 forward TRBV primers and 13 reverse TRBJ primers were used, and amplification bias was corrected with both assay-based and computational methods.

Sequencing input: CD8+ T cells sorted from blood. The receptors come from a human donor in good health.

The V gene is TRBV13, the J gene TRBJ2-7, with D unclear. Trimming removed 0 bases from V and 4 bases from J, with 13 bases in between. This CDR3 comprises 15 residues. Germline-derived CDR1 and CDR2 are PRHDT and FYEKMQ (reference sequence). The CDR3 nucleotides read TGTGCCAGCAGCTTAGGGGCAGGACCGATTTACGAGCAGTACTTC. Its protein product is CASSLGAGPIYEQYF. Variable domain in full (rest from reference TRBV13 and TRBJ2-7): AAGVIQSPRHLIKEKRETATLKCYPIPRHDTVYWYQQGPGQDPQFLISFYEKMQSDKGSIPDRFSAQQFSDYHSELNMSSLELGDSALYFCASSLGAGPIYEQYFGPGTRLTVT.

J is TRBJ2-3 and V is TRBV27; possible D gene TRBD1, 5 bases. The CDR3 spans 13 residues. Germline V gene lookup returns CDR1 MNHEY and CDR2 SMNVEV (reference sequence). V was clipped by 3 bases and J by 4 bases, with 8 bases between them. The CDR3 region is CASSLTAADTQYF. CDR3 in DNA: TGTGCCAGCAGTTTGACAGCCGCAGATACGCAGTATTTT.

This chain uses TRBV28 with TRBJ2-7; 8 bases are shared with TRBD1. V lost 4 bases and J lost 1; bases outside the gene matches: 3. The CDR3 contains 14 residues. Germline assignment: CDR1 MDHEN and CDR2 SYDVKM. The CDR3 DNA sequence: TGTGCCAGCAGTTATACAGGGGGTTCCTACGAGCAGTACTTC. Its translation: CASSYTGGSYEQYF.

This clone was observed once. The junction differs from germline at one of its ends, possibly a read error. The V call is TRBV4-1, the J call TRBJ1-1; D possibly corresponds to TRBD1 (6 bases). There are 17 residues in the CDR3. Germline CDR1 MGHRA, CDR2 YSYEKL. The chain's CDR3 is CASSRDAPRGGNPEAFF. DNA for the CDR3: TGCGCCAGCAGCCGCGACGCTCCAAGGGGGGGGAACCCTGAAGCTTTCTTT.

The gene calls are TRBV27 and TRBJ1-1; D may be TRBD1 (5 bases). This CDR3 comprises 13 residues. The germline V and J ends were trimmed by 2 bases and 7 bases, with 11 bases remaining between them. The germline V gene encodes CDR1 MNHEY and CDR2 SMNVEV (reference sequence). The CDR3 loop reads CASSLGRASEAFF. The CDR3 DNA follows: TGTGCCAGCAGTTTAGGCAGGGCGAGTGAAGCTTTCTTT.